The rows below give T cell receptor beta chains drawn from one sample of a study of blood T cell repertoires in COVID-19. Sequencing used immunoSEQ multiplex PCR; TCRdb keeps in-frame clones, though not all of them. The sample has tens of thousands of clones, 82% seen once. Source material: peripheral blood. These receptors came from a woman older than 75 with acute or convalescent COVID-19. CDR3s include the opening cysteine and the closing phenylalanine or tryptophan. D genes are given only for firm matches. Clone size is shown for a subset of rows, as once, few, many or a class of expanded clone.

TGCAGCGTTAGCCGCACGGAGACCCAGTACTTC	CSVSRTETQYF	TRBV29-1	once	NA	TRBJ2-5
TGTGCCAGTAGTGGTCCCACCAGTTGGGTCCAGCGGAATGAGCAGTTCTTC	CASSGPTSWVQRNEQFF	TRBV19	NA	NA	TRBJ2-1
TGTGCCACCAGCAGAGCGGGGATTAACTATGGCTACACCTTC	CATSRAGINYGYTF	TRBV15	NA	NA	TRBJ1-2
TGTGCCAGCAGCGTGCGGGACGCCGCCAATGAGCAGTTCTTC	CASSVRDAANEQFF	TRBV3-1/TRBV3-2	few	NA	TRBJ2-1
TGTGCCAGCAAACAGGGAGCAGCAAACATTCAGTACTTC	CASKQGAANIQYF	TRBV6-5	NA	NA	TRBJ2-4
TGCGCCACCACCCAGCCTACTAGCGGGAGAAACGAGCAGTACTTC	CATTQPTSGRNEQYF	TRBV10-2	few	TRBD2	TRBJ2-7
TGCGCCAGCAGCCTACTGATGGCGGGAGTGGGCCACAATGAGCAGTTCTTC	CASSLLMAGVGHNEQFF	TRBV4-3	NA	TRBD2	TRBJ2-1
TGCGCCAGCAGCCAAGTTAGGGCGGGCCAATTAAGCTATGAGCAGTTCTTC	CASSQVRAGQLSYEQFF	TRBV4-1	NA	NA	TRBJ2-1
TGTGCCAGCAGTTACCTGGACAGAAGCGGTGAAGCTTTCTTT	CASSYLDRSGEAFF	TRBV6-5	NA	NA	TRBJ1-1
TGTGCCAGCAGCCTGGGACTAGCGGGCGAATTAGGTGAGACCCAGTACTTC	CASSLGLAGELGETQYF	TRBV5-6	NA	TRBD2	TRBJ2-5
TGCGCCAGCAGCCCCAGCGGAGAGACCCAGTACTTC	CASSPSGETQYF	TRBV5-1	NA	NA	TRBJ2-5
TGTGCTAGTGGTTTGGTACTACCTAGCGGCCAAGAGACCCAGTACTTC	CASGLVLPSGQETQYF	TRBV12-5	once	TRBD2	TRBJ2-5
TGTGCCAGCACCACTGGTAGCGGGAGGGTTGAGACCCAGTACTTC	CASTTGSGRVETQYF	TRBV28	NA	TRBD2	TRBJ2-5
TGCGCCAGCAGCTTGACAGGGCACGAGCAGTACTTC	CASSLTGHEQYF	TRBV5-1	once	NA	TRBJ2-7
TGTGCCAGTAGCCGACAGGGGGCTAACGAGCAGTACTTC	CASSRQGANEQYF	TRBV19	NA	TRBD1	TRBJ2-7
TGTGCCAGCAGCCCCCGGCTAGCGGGGGGCTACAATGAGCAGTTCTTC	CASSPRLAGGYNEQFF	TRBV3-1/TRBV3-2	NA	TRBD2	TRBJ2-1
TGTGCCAGCTCACCTGGACAAGCGGGGATCTACGAGCAGTACTTC	CASSPGQAGIYEQYF	TRBV18	once	TRBD2	TRBJ2-7
TGTGCCATCAGGACAGGGGGAAACTATGGCTACACCTTC	CAIRTGGNYGYTF	TRBV10-3	NA	TRBD1	TRBJ1-2
TGTGCCAGCAGCTTGGGAGGGAGCGGGATCTCCTACAATGAGCAGTTCTTC	CASSLGGSGISYNEQFF	TRBV5-4	NA	TRBD2	TRBJ2-1
TGCGCCAGCAGCTCCCACAGGGGTGGGTCCTACAATGAGCAGTTCTTC	CASSSHRGGSYNEQFF	TRBV5-1	NA	TRBD1	TRBJ2-1